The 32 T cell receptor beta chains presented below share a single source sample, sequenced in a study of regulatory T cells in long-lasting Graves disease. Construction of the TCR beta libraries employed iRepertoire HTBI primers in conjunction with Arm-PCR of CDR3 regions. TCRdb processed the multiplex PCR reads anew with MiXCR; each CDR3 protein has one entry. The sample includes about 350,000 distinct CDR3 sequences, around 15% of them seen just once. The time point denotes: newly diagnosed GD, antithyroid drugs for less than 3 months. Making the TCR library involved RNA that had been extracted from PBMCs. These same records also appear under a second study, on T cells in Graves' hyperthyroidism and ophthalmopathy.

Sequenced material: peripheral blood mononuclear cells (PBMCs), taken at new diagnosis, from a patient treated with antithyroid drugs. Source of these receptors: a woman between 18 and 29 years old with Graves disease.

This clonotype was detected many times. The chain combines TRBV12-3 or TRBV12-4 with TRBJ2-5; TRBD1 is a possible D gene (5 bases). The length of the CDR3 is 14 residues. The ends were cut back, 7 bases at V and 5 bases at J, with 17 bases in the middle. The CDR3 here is CASTATVLGETQYF. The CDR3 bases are TGTGCCAGCACTGCGACAGTCCTTGGGGAGACCCAGTACTTC.

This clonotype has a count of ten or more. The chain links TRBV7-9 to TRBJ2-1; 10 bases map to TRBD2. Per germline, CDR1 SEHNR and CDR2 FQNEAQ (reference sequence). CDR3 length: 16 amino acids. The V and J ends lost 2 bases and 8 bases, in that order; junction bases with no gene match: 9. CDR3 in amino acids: CASSLTAGGPIDEQFF. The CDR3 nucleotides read TGTGCCAGCAGCTTAACAGCGGGAGGGCCAATAGATGAGCAGTTCTTC.

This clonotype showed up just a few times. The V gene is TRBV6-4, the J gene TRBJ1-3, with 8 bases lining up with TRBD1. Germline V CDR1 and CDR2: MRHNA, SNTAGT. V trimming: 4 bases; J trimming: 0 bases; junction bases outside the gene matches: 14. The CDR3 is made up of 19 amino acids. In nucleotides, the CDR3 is TGTGCCAGCAGTGCCCCGGGACAGGTTCACCAAAGCTCTGGAAACACCATATATTTT. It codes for CASSAPGQVHQSSGNTIYF.

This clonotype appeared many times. DNA of the CDR3: TGTGCCAGCAGTCCCGGGACAGGGGGTCTGAATGAGCAGTTCTTC. As protein: CASSPGTGGLNEQFF. The J gene is TRBJ2-1, the V gene TRBV7-3, with 11 bases lining up with TRBD1. Germline V gene lookup returns CDR1 SGHTA and CDR2 FQGTGA. The CDR3 runs to 15 residues. The junction had 8 bases not matched to a gene; V was cut back by 6 bases and J by 7 bases.

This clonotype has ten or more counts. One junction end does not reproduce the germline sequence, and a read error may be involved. The CDR3 reads CASSLDIQETQYF. DNA for the CDR3: TGCGCCAGCAGCTTGGACATCCAAGAGACCCAGTACTTC. The rearrangement links TRBV11-1 to TRBJ2-5, with D possibly being TRBD1 (5 bases). The V gene's germline CDR1 is SGHAT and CDR2 FQDESV (reference sequence). CDR3 size: 13 residues.

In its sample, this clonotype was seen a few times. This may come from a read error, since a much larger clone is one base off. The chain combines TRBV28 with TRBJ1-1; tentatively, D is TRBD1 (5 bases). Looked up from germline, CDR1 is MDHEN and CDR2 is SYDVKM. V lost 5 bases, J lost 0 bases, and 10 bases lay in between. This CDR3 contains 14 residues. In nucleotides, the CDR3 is TGTGCCAGCAGTACCGGGGCAGTGAACACTGAAGCTTTCTTT. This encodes CASSTGAVNTEAFF.

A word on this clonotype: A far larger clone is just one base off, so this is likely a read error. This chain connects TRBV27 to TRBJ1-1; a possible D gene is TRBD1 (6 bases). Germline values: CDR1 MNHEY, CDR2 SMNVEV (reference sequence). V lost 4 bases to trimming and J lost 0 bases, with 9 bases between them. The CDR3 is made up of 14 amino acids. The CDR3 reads CASSYGTLNTEAFF. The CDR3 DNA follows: TGTGCCAGCAGTTACGGGACATTGAACACTGAAGCTTTCTTT.

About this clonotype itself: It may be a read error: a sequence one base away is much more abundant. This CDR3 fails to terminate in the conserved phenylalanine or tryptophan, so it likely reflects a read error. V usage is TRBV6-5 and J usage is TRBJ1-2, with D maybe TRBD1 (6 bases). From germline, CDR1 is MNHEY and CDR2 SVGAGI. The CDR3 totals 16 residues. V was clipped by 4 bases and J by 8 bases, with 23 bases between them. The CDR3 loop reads CASSSVVPGQKPGYTS. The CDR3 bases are TGTGCCAGCAGTTCCGTGGTACCCGGACAGAAGCCAGGCTACACCTCC.

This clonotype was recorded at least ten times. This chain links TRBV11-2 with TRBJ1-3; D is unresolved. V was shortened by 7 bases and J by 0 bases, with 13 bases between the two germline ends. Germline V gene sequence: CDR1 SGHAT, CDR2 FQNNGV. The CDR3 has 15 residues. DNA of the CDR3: TGTGCCAGCACCCAATCGTTTAGCTCTGGAAACACCATATATTTT. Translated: CASTQSFSSGNTIYF. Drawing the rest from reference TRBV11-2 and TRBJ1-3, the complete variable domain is EAGVAQSPRYKIIEKRQSVAFWCNPISGHATLYWYQQILGQGPKLLIQFQNNGVVDDSQLPKDRFSAERLKGVDSTLKIQPAKLEDSAVYLCASTQSFSSGNTIYFGEGSWLTVV.

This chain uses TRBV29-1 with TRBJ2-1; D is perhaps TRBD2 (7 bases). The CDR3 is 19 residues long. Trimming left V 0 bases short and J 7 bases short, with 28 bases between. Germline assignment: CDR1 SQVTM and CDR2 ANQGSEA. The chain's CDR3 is CSVEEWRGRGGAGINEQFF. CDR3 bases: TGCAGCGTTGAAGAGTGGAGGGGTAGGGGGGGCGCGGGGATAAATGAGCAGTTCTTC.

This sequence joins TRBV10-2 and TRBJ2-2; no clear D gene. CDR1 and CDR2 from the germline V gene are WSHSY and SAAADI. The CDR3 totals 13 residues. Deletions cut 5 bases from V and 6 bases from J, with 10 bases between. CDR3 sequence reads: CASSSHGPGELFF. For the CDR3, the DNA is TGCGCCAGCAGTAGCCATGGCCCCGGGGAGCTGTTTTTT.

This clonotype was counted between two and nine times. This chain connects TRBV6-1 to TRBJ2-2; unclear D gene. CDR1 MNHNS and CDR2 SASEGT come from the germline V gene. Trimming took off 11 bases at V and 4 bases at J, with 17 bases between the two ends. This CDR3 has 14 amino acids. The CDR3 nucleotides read TGTGCCTCAGACCCCGCGGAAATCACCGGGGAGCTGTTTTTT. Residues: CASDPAEITGELFF.

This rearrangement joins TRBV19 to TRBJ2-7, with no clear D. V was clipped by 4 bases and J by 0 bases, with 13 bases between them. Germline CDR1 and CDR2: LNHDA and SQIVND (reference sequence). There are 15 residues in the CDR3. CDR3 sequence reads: CASSTSLGSSYEQYF. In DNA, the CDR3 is TGTGCCAGTAGTACCTCTCTGGGAAGCTCCTACGAGCAGTACTTC.

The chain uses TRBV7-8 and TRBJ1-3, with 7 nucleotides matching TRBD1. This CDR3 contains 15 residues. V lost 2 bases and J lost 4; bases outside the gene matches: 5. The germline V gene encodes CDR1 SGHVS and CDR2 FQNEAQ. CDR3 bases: TGTGCCAGCAGCTTACAGGGGGATAGAGGAAACACCATATATTTT. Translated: CASSLQGDRGNTIYF. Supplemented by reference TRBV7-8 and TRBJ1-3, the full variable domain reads GAGVSQSPRYKVAKRGQDVALRCDPISGHVSLFWYQQALGQGPEFLTYFQNEAQLDKSGLPSDRFFAERPEGSVSTLKIQRTQQEDSAVYLCASSLQGDRGNTIYFGEGSWLTVV.

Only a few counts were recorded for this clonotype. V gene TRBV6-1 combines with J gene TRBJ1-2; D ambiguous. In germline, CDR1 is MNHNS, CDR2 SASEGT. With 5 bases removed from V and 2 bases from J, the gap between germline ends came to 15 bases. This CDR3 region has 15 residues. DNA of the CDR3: TGTGCCAGCAGTCCTCTTCAGGCTCCCAACTATGGCTACACCTTC. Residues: CASSPLQAPNYGYTF.

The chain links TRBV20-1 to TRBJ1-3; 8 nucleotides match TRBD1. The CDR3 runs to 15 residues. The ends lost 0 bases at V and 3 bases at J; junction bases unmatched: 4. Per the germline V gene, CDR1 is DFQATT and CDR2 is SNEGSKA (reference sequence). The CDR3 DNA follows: TGCAGTGCTAGAGACCGGACAGGGAGTGGAAACACCATATATTTT. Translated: CSARDRTGSGNTIYF.

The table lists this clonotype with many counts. CDR3 nucleotides: TGCGCCAGCAGGGATGACAGGGGTTCGAGGAACACTGAAGCTTTCTTT. Translated, it gives CASRDDRGSRNTEAFF. This chain connects TRBV5-1 to TRBJ1-1, with TRBD1 matching 8 bases. CDR1 and CDR2 from the germline V gene are SGHRS and YFSETQ. The CDR3 has 16 amino acids. The ends lost 5 bases at V and 1 base at J; junction bases unmatched: 10.

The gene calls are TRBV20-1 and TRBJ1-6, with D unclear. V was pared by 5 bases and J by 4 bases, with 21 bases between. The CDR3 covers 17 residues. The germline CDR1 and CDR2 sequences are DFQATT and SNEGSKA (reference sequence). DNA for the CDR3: TGCAGTGCTTCTGGACTCCTACCCATGTTTTATAATTCACCCCTCCACTTT. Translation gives CSASGLLPMFYNSPLHF.

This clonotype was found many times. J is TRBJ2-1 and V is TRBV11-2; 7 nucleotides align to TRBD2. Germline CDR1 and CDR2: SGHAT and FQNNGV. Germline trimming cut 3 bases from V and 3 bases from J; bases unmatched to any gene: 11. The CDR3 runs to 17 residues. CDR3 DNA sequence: TGTGCCAGCAGCTTGGGTGGCGGGAGCCTATTCTACAATGAGCAGTTCTTC. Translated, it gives CASSLGGGSLFYNEQFF. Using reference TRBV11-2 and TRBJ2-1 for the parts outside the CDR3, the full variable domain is EAGVAQSPRYKIIEKRQSVAFWCNPISGHATLYWYQQILGQGPKLLIQFQNNGVVDDSQLPKDRFSAERLKGVDSTLKIQPAKLEDSAVYLCASSLGGGSLFYNEQFFGPGTRLTVL.

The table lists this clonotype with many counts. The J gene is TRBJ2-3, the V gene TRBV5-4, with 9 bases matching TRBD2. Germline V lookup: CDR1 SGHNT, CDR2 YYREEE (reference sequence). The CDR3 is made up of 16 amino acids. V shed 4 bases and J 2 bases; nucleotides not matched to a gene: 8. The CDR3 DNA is TGTGCCAGCAGCAGGCGACTAGCGGCGAACACAGATACGCAGTATTTT. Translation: CASSRRLAANTDTQYF.

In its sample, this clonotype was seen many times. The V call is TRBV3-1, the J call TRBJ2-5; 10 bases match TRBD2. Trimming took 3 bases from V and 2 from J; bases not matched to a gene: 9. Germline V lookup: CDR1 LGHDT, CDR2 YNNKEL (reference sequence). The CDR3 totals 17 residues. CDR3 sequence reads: CASSQSLPTSGQETQYF. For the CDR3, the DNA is TGTGCCAGCAGCCAGTCACTGCCGACTAGCGGGCAAGAGACCCAGTACTTC.

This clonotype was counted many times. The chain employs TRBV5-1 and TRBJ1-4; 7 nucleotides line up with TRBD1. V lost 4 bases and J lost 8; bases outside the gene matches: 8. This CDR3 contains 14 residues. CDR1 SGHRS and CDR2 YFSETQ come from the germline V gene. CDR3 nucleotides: TGCGCCAGCAGCGACGGGACAGTAGGGGAAAAACTGTTTTTT. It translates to CASSDGTVGEKLFF.

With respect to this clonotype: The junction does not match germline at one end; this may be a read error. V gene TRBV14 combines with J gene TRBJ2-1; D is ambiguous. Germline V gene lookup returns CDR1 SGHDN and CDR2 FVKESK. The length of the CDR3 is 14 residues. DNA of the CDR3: TGTGCCAGCAGCGATAGAAGCTCCTACAATGAGCGGTTCTTC. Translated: CASSDRSSYNERFF.

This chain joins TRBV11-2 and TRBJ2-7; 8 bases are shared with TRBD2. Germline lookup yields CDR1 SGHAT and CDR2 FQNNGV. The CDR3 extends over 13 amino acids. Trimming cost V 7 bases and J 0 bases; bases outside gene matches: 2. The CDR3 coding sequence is TGTGCCAGCATCAGCGGGAGCTCCTACGAGCAGTACTTC. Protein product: CASISGSSYEQYF.

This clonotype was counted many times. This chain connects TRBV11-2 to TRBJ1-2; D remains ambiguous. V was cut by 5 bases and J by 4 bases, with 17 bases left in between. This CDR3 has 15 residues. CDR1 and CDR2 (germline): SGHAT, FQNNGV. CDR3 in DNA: TGTGCCAGCAGCCAGAAATCGGGGTGGGGCTATGGCTACACCTTC. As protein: CASSQKSGWGYGYTF.

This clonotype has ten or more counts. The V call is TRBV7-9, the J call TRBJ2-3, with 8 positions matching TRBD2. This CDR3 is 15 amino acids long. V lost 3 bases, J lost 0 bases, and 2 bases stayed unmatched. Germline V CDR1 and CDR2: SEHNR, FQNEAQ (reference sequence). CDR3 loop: CASSFSGESTDTQYF. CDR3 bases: TGTGCCAGCAGCTTTAGCGGGGAGAGCACAGATACGCAGTATTTT. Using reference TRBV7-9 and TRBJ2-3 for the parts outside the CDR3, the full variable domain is DTGVSQNPRHKITKRGQNVTFRCDPISEHNRLYWYRQTLGQGPEFLTYFQNEAQLEKSRLLSDRFSAERPKGSFSTLEIQRTEQGDSAMYLCASSFSGESTDTQYFGPGTRLTVL.

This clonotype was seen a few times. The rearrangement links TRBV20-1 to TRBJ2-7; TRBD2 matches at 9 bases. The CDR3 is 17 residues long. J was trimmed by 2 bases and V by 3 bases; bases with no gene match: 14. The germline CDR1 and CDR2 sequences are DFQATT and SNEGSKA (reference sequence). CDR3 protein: CSASAAESGRMPYEQYF. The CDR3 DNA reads TGCAGTGCTAGTGCGGCGGAGAGCGGGAGGATGCCCTACGAGCAGTACTTC.

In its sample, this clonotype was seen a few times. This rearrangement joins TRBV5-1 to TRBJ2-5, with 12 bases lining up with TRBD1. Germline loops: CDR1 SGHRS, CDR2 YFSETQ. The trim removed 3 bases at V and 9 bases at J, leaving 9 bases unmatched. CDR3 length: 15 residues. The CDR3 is CASSWGTGGREAQYF. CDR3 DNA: TGCGCCAGCAGCTGGGGGACAGGGGGCCGGGAGGCCCAGTACTTC.

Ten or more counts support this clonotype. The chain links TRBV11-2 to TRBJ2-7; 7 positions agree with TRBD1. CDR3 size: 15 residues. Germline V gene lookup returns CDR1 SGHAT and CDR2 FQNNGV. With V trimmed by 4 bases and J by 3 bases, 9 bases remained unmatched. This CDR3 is CASSSLTGSFYEQYF. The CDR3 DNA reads TGTGCCAGCAGCTCTCTGACAGGGTCCTTCTACGAGCAGTACTTC.

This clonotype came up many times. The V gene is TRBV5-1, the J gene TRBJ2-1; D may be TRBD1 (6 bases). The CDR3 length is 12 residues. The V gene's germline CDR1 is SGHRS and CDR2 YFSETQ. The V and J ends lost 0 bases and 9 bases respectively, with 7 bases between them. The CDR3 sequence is CASSLAGAEQFF. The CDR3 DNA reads TGCGCCAGCAGCTTGGCAGGGGCTGAGCAGTTCTTC. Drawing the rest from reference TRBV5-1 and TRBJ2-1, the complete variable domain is KAGVTQTPRYLIKTRGQQVTLSCSPISGHRSVSWYQQTPGQGLQFLFEYFSETQRNKGNFPGRFSGRQFSNSRSEMNVSTLELGDSALYLCASSLAGAEQFFGPGTRLTVL.

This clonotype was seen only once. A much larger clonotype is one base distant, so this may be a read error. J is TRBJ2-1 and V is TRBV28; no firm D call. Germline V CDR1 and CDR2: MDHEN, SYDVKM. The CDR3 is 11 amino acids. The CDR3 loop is CATNRSRQQLF. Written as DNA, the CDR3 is TGTGCCACGAACCGGTCCCGGCAGCAGCTCTTC.

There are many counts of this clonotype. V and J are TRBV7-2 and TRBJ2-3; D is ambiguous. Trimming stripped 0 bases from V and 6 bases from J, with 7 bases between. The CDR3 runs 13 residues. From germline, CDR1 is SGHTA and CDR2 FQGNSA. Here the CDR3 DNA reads TGTGCCAGCAGCTTAGCCGTCTGGGATACGCAGTATTTT. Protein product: CASSLAVWDTQYF. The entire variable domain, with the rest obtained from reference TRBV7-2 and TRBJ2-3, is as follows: GAGVSQSPSNKVTEKGKDVELRCDPISGHTALYWYRQSLGQGLEFLIYFQGNSAPDKSGLPSDRFSAERTGGSVSTLTIQRTQQEDSAVYLCASSLAVWDTQYFGPGTRLTVL.